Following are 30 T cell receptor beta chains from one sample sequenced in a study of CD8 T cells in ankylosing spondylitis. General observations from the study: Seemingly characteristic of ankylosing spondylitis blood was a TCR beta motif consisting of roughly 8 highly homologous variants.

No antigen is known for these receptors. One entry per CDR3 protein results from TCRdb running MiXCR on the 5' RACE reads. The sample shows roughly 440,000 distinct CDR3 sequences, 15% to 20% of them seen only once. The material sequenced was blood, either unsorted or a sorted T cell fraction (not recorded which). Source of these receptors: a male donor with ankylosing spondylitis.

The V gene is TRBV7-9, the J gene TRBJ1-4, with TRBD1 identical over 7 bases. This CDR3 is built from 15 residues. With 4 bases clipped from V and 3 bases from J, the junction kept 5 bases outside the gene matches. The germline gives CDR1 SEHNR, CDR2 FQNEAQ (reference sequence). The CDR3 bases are TGTGCCAGCAGCTCCTACAGGGGTTCTAATGAAAAACTGTTTTTT. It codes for CASSSYRGSNEKLFF.

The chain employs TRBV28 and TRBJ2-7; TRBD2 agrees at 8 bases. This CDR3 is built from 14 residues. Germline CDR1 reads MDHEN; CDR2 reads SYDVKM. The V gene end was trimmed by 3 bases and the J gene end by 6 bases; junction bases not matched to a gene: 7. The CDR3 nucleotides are TGTGCCAGCAGTTTGTCGGGAGGGGTGAGCGAGCAGTACTTC. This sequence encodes CASSLSGGVSEQYF.

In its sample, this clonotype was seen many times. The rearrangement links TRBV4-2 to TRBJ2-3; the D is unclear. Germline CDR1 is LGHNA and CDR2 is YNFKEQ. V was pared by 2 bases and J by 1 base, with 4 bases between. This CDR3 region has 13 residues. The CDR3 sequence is CASSQQGTDTQYF. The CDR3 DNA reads TGTGCCAGCAGCCAACAGGGCACAGATACGCAGTATTTT.

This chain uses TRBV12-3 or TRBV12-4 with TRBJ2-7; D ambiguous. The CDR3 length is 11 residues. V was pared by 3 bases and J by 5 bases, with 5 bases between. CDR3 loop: CASSFVDEQYF. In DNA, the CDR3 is TGTGCCAGCAGTTTTGTGGACGAGCAGTACTTC.

CDR3 DNA: TGCGCCAGCAGCTTAGACGGGACGGGACTGACTAATGAAAAACTGTTTTTT. This gives the protein CASSLDGTGLTNEKLFF. This chain joins TRBV5-1 and TRBJ1-4, with a weak D call TRBD1 (5 bases). The V gene lost 2 bases and the J gene lost 2 bases, with 16 bases spanning the gap. Germline V gene sequence: CDR1 SGHRS, CDR2 YFSETQ. The CDR3 is 17 amino acids.

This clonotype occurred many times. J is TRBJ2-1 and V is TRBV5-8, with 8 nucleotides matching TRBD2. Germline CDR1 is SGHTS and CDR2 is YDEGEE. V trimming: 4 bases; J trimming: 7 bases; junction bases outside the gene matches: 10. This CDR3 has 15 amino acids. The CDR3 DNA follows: TGTGCCAGCAGCCAAGGGACTAGGAACACGAATGAGCAGTTCTTC. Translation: CASSQGTRNTNEQFF.

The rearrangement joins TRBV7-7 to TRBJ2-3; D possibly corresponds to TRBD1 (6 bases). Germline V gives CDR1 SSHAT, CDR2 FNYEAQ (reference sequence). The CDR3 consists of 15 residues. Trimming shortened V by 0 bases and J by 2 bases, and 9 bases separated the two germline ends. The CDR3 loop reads CASSLAWGPTDTQYF. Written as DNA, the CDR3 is TGTGCCAGCAGCTTAGCGTGGGGGCCCACAGATACGCAGTATTTT.

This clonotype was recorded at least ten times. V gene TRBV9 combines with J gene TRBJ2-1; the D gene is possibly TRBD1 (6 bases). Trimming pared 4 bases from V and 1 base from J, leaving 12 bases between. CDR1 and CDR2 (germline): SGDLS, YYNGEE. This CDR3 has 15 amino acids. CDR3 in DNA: TGTGCCAGCAGCTTCCGGGACAAGTCCTACAATGAGCAGTTCTTC. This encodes CASSFRDKSYNEQFF.

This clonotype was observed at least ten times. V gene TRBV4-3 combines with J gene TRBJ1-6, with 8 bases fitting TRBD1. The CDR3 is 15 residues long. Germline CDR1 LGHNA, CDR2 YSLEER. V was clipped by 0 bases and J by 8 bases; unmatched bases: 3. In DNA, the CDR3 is TGCGCCAGCAGCCAAGAGGACAGGGCGGATTCACCCCTCCACTTT. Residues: CASSQEDRADSPLHF.

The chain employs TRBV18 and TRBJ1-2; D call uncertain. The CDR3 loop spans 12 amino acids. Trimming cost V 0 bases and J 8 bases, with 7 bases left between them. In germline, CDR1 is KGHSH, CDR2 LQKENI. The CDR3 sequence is CASSPPTGGYTF. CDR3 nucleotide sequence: TGTGCCAGCTCACCACCGACCGGGGGCTACACCTTC.

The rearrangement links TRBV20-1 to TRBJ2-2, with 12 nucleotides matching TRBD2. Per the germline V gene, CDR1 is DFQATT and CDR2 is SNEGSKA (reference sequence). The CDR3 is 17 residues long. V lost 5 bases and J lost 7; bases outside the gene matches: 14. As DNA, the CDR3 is TGCAGTGCTCACGGGACTAGCGGGTTAGGAGTAGGCGGGGAGCTGTTTTTT. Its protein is CSAHGTSGLGVGGELFF.

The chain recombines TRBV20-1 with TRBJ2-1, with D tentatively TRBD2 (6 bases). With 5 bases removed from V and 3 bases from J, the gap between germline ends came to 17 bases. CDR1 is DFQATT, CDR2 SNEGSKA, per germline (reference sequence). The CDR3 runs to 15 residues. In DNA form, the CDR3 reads TGCAGTGCTTGGGGCGGGACTCAGGGCTACAATGAGCAGTTCTTC. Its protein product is CSAWGGTQGYNEQFF.

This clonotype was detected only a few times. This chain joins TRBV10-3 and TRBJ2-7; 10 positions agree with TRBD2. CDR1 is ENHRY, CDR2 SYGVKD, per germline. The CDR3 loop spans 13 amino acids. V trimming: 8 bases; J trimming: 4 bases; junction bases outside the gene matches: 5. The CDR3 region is CAIQLAGDYEQYF. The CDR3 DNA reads TGTGCCATCCAGCTAGCGGGGGATTACGAGCAGTACTTC.

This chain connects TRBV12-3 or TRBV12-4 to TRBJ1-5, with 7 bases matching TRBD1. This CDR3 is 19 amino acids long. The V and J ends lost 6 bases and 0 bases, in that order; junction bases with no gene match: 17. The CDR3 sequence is CASSMFRTGADYSNQPQHF. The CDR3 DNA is TGTGCCAGCAGCATGTTCAGAACAGGGGCAGATTATAGCAATCAGCCCCAGCATTTT.

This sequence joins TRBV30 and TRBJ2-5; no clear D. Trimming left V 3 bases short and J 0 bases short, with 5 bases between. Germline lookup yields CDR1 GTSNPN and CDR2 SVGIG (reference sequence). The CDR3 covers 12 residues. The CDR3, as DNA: TGTGCCTGGAGCAACAACCAAGAGACCCAGTACTTC. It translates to CAWSNNQETQYF.

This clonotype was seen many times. CDR3 sequence: CASSLLTSGEGGEQFF. The CDR3 coding sequence is TGCGCCAGCAGCTTGTTGACTAGCGGGGAAGGGGGTGAGCAGTTCTTC. V is TRBV5-1 and J is TRBJ2-1; 11 bases match TRBD2. The CDR3 spans 16 residues. In germline, CDR1 is SGHRS, CDR2 YFSETQ. Trimming removed 1 base from V and 9 bases from J; junction bases left unmatched: 9.

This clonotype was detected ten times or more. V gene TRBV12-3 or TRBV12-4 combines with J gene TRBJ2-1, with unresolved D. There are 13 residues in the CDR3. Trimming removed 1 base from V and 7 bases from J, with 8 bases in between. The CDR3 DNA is TGTGCCAGCAGTTTAGACCGAAGGAATGAGCAGTTCTTC. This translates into CASSLDRRNEQFF.

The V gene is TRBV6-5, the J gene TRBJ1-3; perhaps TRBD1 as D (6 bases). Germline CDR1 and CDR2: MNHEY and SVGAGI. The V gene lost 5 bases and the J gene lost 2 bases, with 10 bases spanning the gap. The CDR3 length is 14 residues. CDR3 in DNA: TGTGCCAGCAGTAACAGGGTAGCTGGAAACACCATATATTTT. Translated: CASSNRVAGNTIYF.

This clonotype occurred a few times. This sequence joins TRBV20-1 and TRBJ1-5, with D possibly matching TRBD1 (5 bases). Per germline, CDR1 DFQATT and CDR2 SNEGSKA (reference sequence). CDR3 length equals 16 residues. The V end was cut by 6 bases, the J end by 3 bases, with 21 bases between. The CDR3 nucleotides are TGCAGTGCCAGTGGGGCCGGCGGGGGACTCAATCAGCCCCAGCATTTT. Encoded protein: CSASGAGGGLNQPQHF.

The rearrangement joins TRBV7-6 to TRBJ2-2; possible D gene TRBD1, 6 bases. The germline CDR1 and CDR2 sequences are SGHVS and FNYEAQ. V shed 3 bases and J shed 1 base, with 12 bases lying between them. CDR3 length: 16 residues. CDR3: CASSFGQSLNTGELFF. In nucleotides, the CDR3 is TGTGCCAGCAGCTTCGGACAGTCCCTGAACACCGGGGAGCTGTTTTTT. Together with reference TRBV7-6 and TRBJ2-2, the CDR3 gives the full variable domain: GAGVSQSPRYKVTKRGQDVALRCDPISGHVSLYWYRQALGQGPEFLTYFNYEAQQDKSGLPNDRFSAERPEGSISTLTIQRTEQRDSAMYRCASSFGQSLNTGELFFGEGSRLTVL.

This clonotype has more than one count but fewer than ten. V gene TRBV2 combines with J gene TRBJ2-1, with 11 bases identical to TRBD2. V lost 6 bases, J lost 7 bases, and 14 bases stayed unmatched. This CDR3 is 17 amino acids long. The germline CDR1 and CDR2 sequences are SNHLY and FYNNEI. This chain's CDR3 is CASRPSGRTLVGNEQFF. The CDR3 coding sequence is TGTGCCAGCAGGCCTAGCGGGAGGACCCTCGTGGGGAATGAGCAGTTCTTC.

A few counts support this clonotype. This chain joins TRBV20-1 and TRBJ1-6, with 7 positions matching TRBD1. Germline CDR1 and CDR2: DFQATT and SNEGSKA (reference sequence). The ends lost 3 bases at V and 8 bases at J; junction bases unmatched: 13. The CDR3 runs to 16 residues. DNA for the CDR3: TGCAGTGCTAGGGACCCCCTAACAGGGGAGCATTCACCCCTCCACTTT. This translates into CSARDPLTGEHSPLHF.

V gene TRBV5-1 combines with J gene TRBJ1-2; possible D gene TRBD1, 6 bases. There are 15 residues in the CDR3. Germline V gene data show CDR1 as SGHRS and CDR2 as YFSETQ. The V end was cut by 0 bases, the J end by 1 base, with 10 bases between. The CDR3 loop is CASSLETGHNYGYTF. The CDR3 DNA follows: TGCGCCAGCAGCTTGGAAACAGGGCATAACTATGGCTACACCTTC.

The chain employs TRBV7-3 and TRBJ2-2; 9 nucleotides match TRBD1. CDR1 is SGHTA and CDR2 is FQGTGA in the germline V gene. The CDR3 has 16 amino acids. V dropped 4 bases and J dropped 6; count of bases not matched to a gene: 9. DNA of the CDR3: TGTGCCAGCAGCTCACACACAGGGGGCATCTCCGGGGAGCTGTTTTTT. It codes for CASSSHTGGISGELFF.

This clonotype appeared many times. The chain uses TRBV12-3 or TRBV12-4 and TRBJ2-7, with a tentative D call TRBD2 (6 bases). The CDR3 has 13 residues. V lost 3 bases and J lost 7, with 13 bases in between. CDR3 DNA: TGTGCCAGCAGTTTTGGGACTTCCTGGGAGCAGTACTTC. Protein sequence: CASSFGTSWEQYF.

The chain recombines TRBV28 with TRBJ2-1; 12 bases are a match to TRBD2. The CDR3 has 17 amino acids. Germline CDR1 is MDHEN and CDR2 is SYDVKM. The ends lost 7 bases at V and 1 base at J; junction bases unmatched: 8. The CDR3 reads CASTSTSGRNSYNEQFF. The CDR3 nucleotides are TGTGCCAGCACCTCGACTAGCGGGAGAAATTCCTACAATGAGCAGTTCTTC. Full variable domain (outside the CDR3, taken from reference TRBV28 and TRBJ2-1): DVKVTQSSRYLVKRTGEKVFLECVQDMDHENMFWYRQDPGLGLRLIYFSYDVKMKEKGDIPEGYSVSREKKERFSLILESASTNQTSMYLCASTSTSGRNSYNEQFFGPGTRLTVL.

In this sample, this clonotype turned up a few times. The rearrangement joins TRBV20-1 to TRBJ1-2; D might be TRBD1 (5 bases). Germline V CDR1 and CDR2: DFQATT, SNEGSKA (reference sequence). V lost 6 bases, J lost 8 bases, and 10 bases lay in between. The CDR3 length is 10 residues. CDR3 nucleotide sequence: TGCAGTGCCTGGCGGGACGGCTACACCTTC. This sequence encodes CSAWRDGYTF.

The CDR3 DNA follows: TGTGCCAGTCTCCTGAAGACAGGGTGTAGCACCGGGGAGCTGTTTTTT. Its protein product is CASLLKTGCSTGELFF. The rearrangement links TRBV6-4 to TRBJ2-2; 7 bases match TRBD1. From germline, CDR1 is MRHNA and CDR2 SNTAGT. The CDR3 runs to 16 residues. With 9 bases clipped from V and 4 bases from J, the junction kept 14 bases outside the gene matches.

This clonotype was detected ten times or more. The CDR3, as DNA: TGCAGTGCTAGGGACAGGAGCAGCAATCAGCCCCAGCATTTT. This gives the protein CSARDRSSNQPQHF. The chain has TRBV20-1 and TRBJ1-5; 7 nucleotides match TRBD1. CDR3 length equals 14 residues. Germline V CDR1 and CDR2: DFQATT, SNEGSKA (reference sequence). V shed 3 bases, J shed 1 base, and the junction held 3 bases outside the gene matches.

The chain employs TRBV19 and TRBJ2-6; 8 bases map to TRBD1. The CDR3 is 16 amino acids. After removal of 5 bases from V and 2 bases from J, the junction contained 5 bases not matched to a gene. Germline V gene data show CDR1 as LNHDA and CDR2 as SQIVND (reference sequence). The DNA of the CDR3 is TGTGCCAGTAGTCCCCGGACAGGGACTGGGGCCAACGTCCTGACTTTC. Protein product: CASSPRTGTGANVLTF.